This T cell receptor (beta chain) originates from a study of shared clonotypes between healthy human individuals. Findings and caveats of the study: Sequencing depth was expected to affect clonotype sharing among donors. Rarefaction exposed incomplete sorted-subset sequencing despite large depth. Only blood was sampled; tissue repertoires likely differ.

Study donors comprised healthy, HIV-negative adults devoid of recent acute infection or vaccination. TCRdb's copy holds only in-frame clones and misses some; the assay was immunoSEQ multiplex PCR. The table includes over a million clones, around 98.5% detected once. Notes on this clone: Antigen unknown.

CDR1 and CDR2 from the germline V gene are SGHVS and FQNEAQ. This CDR3 comprises 14 residues. V was clipped by 2 bases and J by 0 bases, with 8 bases between them. The V gene is TRBV7-8, the J gene TRBJ2-7, with D unclear. Sequences were obtained from naive CD4+ T cells sorted from blood. The sample's subset: CD45RA+ positively selected. The source of this sequence is a man aged 30 to 45 in good health. The CDR3 DNA reads TGTGCCAGCAGCTTACTACTAAGCTCCTACGAGCAGTACTTC. Amino acids: CASSLLLSSYEQYF.